A selection of T cell receptor beta chains follows, all from one sample in a study of cytomegalovirus exposure and HLA in healthy donors. Generated by immunoSEQ multiplex PCR, the TCRdb table keeps only in-frame clones and is missing some. Of 210,000 or so clones listed, 70% to 85% are singletons. The sequenced sample consisted of PBMCs. The receptors stem from a middle-aged woman in good health and CMV-seronegative. The CDR3 runs from the conserved cysteine through the conserved F or W. Fields, in order: J gene, clone size, D gene, V gene, CDR3 DNA, CDR3 protein. D genes are given only for firm matches. Clone size is stated in some rows and not others, as once, few, many or a class when expanded.

>TRBJ1-1|NA|NA|TRBV5-6
TGTGCCAGCAGCTTTTCAAACACTGAAGCTTTCTTT
CASSFSNTEAFF
>TRBJ2-2|NA|NA|TRBV7-8
TGTGCCAGCAGCTTGAGGCTGAACACCGGGGAGCTGTTTTTT
CASSLRLNTGELFF
>TRBJ2-3|NA|TRBD2|TRBV11-3
TGTGCCAGCAGCTTAGAGCTTAGCGGGGGAGCAGATACGCAGTATTTT
CASSLELSGGADTQYF
>TRBJ2-7|few|NA|TRBV19
TGTGCCAGTAGTGCTGAGGTCTCGGCTAGCTCCTACGAGCAGTACTTC
CASSAEVSASSYEQYF
>TRBJ1-1|NA|TRBD1|TRBV7-3
TGTGCCAGCAGCGCACAGGGGGGGGGCACTGAAGCTTTCTTT
CASSAQGGGTEAFF
>TRBJ1-1|NA|TRBD1|TRBV11-3
TGTGCCAAACTAGGGGGCAGAGCTTTCTTT
CAKLGGRAFF
>TRBJ2-7|NA|NA|TRBV11-1
TGTGCCAGCAGCTTAGTCAGGGGCTCCTACGAGCAGTACTTC
CASSLVRGSYEQYF
>TRBJ1-1|NA|NA|TRBV5-1
TGCGCCAGCAGCTTGCCGGGTGAGAACACTGAAGCTTTCTTT
CASSLPGENTEAFF
>TRBJ1-2|NA|NA|TRBV5-6
TGTGCCAGCAGCTTGGCCAATCGGGGTTCTAACTATGGCTACACCTTC
CASSLANRGSNYGYTF
>TRBJ2-5|NA|NA|TRBV6-1
TGTGCCAGCAGTTTCGCGGGGCTACAAGAGACCCAGTACTTC
CASSFAGLQETQYF
>TRBJ2-3|NA|NA|TRBV5-8
TGTGCCAGCAGCTTGGGACAAAGGCCAGATACGCAGTATTTT
CASSLGQRPDTQYF
>TRBJ1-2|NA|NA|TRBV4-3
TGCGCCAGCAGCCAACGCAGGATAGCTAACTATGGCTACACCTTC
CASSQRRIANYGYTF
>TRBJ2-5|NA|TRBD1|TRBV4-1
TGCGCCAGCAGCCTCCAGACAGGGGTCCAAGAGACCCAGTACTTC
CASSLQTGVQETQYF
>TRBJ1-2|once|TRBD1|TRBV2
TGTGCCAGCAGCAGGGGGCGAGTGAGCTATGGCTACACCTTC
CASSRGRVSYGYTF
>TRBJ1-4|NA|TRBD1|TRBV7-2
TGTGCCAGCAGCTTAGTAGGGGGACAGGGTTGGACTAATGAAAAACTGTTTTTT
CASSLVGGQGWTNEKLFF
>TRBJ1-5|NA|NA|TRBV19
TGTGCCAGTAGTATGGGGCCCGAGGCGGGGTTGGGTAATCAGCCCCAGCATTTT
CASSMGPEAGLGNQPQHF
>TRBJ1-3|NA|NA|TRBV2
TGTGCCAGCAGCGCCGACGGGGACTCTGGAAACACCATATATTTT
CASSADGDSGNTIYF
>TRBJ2-7|NA|NA|TRBV6-5
TGTGCCAGCAGTTACGACGGGGCAGGGGCGCCCTACGAGCAATACTTC
CASSYDGAGAPYEQYF
>TRBJ2-1|NA|TRBD2|TRBV6-4
TGTGCCAGCAGTGAGGTAGCGGGGTCTATCAATGAGCAGTTCTTC
CASSEVAGSINEQFF
>TRBJ1-1|NA|NA|TRBV11-1
TGTGCCAGCAGCGAGGAGGGCGGCACTGAAGCTTTCTTT
CASSEEGGTEAFF
>TRBJ1-5|once|NA|TRBV2
TGTGCCAGCAGTTTCCACAATCAGCCCCAGCATTTT
CASSFHNQPQHF
>TRBJ1-3|NA|NA|TRBV9
TGTGCCAGCAGCGCAGCGATGTTTGGTGGAAACACCATATATTTT
CASSAAMFGGNTIYF
>TRBJ2-7|NA|TRBD1|TRBV7-6
TGTGCCAGCAGCCCGGGGACAGGGGAGTTCTACGAGCAGTACTTC
CASSPGTGEFYEQYF
>TRBJ1-1|NA|NA|TRBV6-6
TGTGCCAGCAGTCTCCGGGCCTCGGGGAGCACTGAAGCTTTCTTT
CASSLRASGSTEAFF
>TRBJ2-7|NA|NA|TRBV6-6
TGTGCCAGCAGTTTTGGGGGGGGGCAGGACGAGCAGTACTTC
CASSFGGGQDEQYF
>TRBJ1-1|NA|NA|TRBV7-8
TGTGCCAGCAGCTTACGAGGTCGTGCAACTGAAGCTTTCTTT
CASSLRGRATEAFF
>TRBJ1-1|once|TRBD1|TRBV7-3
TGTGCCAGCAGCTTAACAGGACAGGGGAACACTGAAGCTTTCTTT
CASSLTGQGNTEAFF
>TRBJ2-3|NA|NA|TRBV5-1
TGCGCCAGCAGCTTACCCTTAACTAGTCAGGCGCAGTATTTT
CASSLPLTSQAQYF
>TRBJ2-1|NA|TRBD2|TRBV7-2
TGTGCCAGCAGCTCCAGGACTAGCTTCGGGACTACTCACTACAATGAGCAGTTCTTC
CASSSRTSFGTTHYNEQFF
>TRBJ1-2|NA|NA|TRBV4-1
TGCGCCAGCAGCCAAGGTGGGGGGGCAATCTATGGCTACACCTTC
CASSQGGGAIYGYTF
>TRBJ1-1|NA|TRBD1|TRBV14
TGTGCCAGCAGCCAAGGACAGGGGGCGGGGAACACTGAAGCTTTCTTT
CASSQGQGAGNTEAFF
>TRBJ2-7|NA|NA|TRBV14
TGTGCCAGCAGCCAAGGAGCGGGCAGCACCTACGAGCAGTACTTC
CASSQGAGSTYEQYF
>TRBJ1-1|NA|NA|TRBV6-5
TGTGCCAGCAGTTACTCCGAGGGGAACACTGAAGCTTTCTTT
CASSYSEGNTEAFF
>TRBJ1-2|NA|NA|TRBV30
TGTGCCTGGACCTTTATGCGGGGCGTCTATGGCTACACCTTC
CAWTFMRGVYGYTF
>TRBJ2-5|NA|NA|TRBV13
TGTGCCAGCAGTTTTGGGCCTGACCAAGAGACCCAGTACTTC
CASSFGPDQETQYF
>TRBJ2-7|once|TRBD1|TRBV2
TGTGCCAGCAGTGTATTGGGGCAGGGGGATTACTACGAGCAGTACTTC
CASSVLGQGDYYEQYF
>TRBJ1-6|NA|NA|TRBV5-6
TGTGCCAGCAGCTTGTCTCAGTTAAATTCACCCCTCCACTTT
CASSLSQLNSPLHF
>TRBJ1-2|once|TRBD1|TRBV28
TGTGCCAGCAGCCAAGGGGGCGCGGATAGTGGCTACACCTTC
CASSQGGADSGYTF
>TRBJ1-6|NA|NA|TRBV6-4
TGTGCCAGCAGTGCGCGGGGGTTAGAGGATTCACCCCTCCACTTT
CASSARGLEDSPLHF
>TRBJ2-7|NA|TRBD1|TRBV5-1
TGCGCCAGCAGCGTTCAGACAGGGGCGACCTACGAGCAGTACTTC
CASSVQTGATYEQYF
>TRBJ2-1|NA|TRBD1|TRBV7-2
TGTGCCAGCAGCCCTCTCGTCAACAGGGGTTACAATGAGCAGTTCTTC
CASSPLVNRGYNEQFF
>TRBJ1-5|NA|NA|TRBV6-1
TGTGCCAGCACCGAGGGAGTGGGCTATCAGCCCCAGCATTTT
CASTEGVGYQPQHF
>TRBJ2-7|NA|TRBD1|TRBV2
TGTGCCAGCGGGGGACAGGTAAAGTACGAGCAGTACTTC
CASGGQVKYEQYF
>TRBJ1-5|once|NA|TRBV6-1
TGTGCCAGCAGTGTTACCGTCCCCAGCGGCAATCAGCCCCAGCATTTT
CASSVTVPSGNQPQHF